This T cell receptor (beta chain) was observed in a study of blood T cell repertoires in COVID-19. The length of the CDR3 is 15 residues. After removal of 7 bases from V and 5 bases from J, the junction contained 14 bases not matched to a gene. CDR1 is SGHDT, CDR2 YYEEEE, per germline. How the authors handled the data: Using reference gene primer amplification, nucleated cell counts were estimated. Profiled with immunoSEQ multiplex PCR; TCRdb holds only in-frame clones, not every one. V and J calls and clone size are as listed in that table; D and trimming were resolved from the DNA. The table records approximately 470,000 clones, 80% to 90% of them present only once.

The clonotype comes from a human donor in a cohort sampled during active COVID-19. V and J are TRBV5-6 and TRBJ2-5; 7 bases align to TRBD2. The sequencing sample was made of peripheral blood. The CDR3 spells CASSPGSAGRETQYF. The CDR3 DNA reads as TGTGCCAGCTCCCCAGGGTCGGCCGGGAGGGAGACCCAGTACTTC.